What follows are 6 T cell receptor beta chains derived from one specimen sequenced in a study of Ad26.COV2.S vaccination and SARS-CoV-2 variants. Assay: immunoSEQ multiplex PCR; the TCRdb copy retains only in-frame clones and omits some. The table includes hundreds of thousands of clones, about 92% detected once. The source was peripheral blood, collected after recovery from COVID-19. The receptors derive from a human donor who had recovered from COVID-19.

The CDR3 sequence is CASSRRDTEAFF. The CDR3 region has the DNA TGTGCCAGCTCACGCAGGGACACTGAAGCTTTCTTT. The rearrangement uses TRBV18 and TRBJ1-1; D possibly corresponds to TRBD1 (5 bases). This CDR3 is 12 amino acids long. Germline values: CDR1 KGHSH, CDR2 LQKENI. Deletions cut 4 bases from V and 3 bases from J, with 6 bases between.

This rearrangement joins TRBV19 to TRBJ2-1; maybe TRBD1 (5 bases). This CDR3 region has 19 residues. Per the germline V gene, CDR1 is LNHDA and CDR2 is SQIVND (reference sequence). Between the trimmed V and J ends, which lost 3 bases and 3 bases, there was a span of 24 bases. CDR3 sequence reads: CASSIPPRLTGDLYNEQFF. DNA for the CDR3: TGTGCCAGTAGTATTCCTCCCCGTTTAACAGGAGACCTCTACAATGAGCAGTTCTTC.

The chain is built from TRBV5-1 and TRBJ1-1, with D possibly matching TRBD1 (5 bases). V was cut by 2 bases and J by 4 bases, with 12 bases left in between. Germline V lookup: CDR1 SGHRS, CDR2 YFSETQ. This CDR3 has 14 residues. The CDR3 DNA sequence: TGCGCCAGCAGCTTCCAGGAAAGGGGCACTGAAGCTTTCTTT. This sequence encodes CASSFQERGTEAFF. The variable domain in full, completed from reference TRBV5-1 and TRBJ1-1, reads KAGVTQTPRYLIKTRGQQVTLSCSPISGHRSVSWYQQTPGQGLQFLFEYFSETQRNKGNFPGRFSGRQFSNSRSEMNVSTLELGDSALYLCASSFQERGTEAFFGQGTRLTVV.

The chain uses TRBV7-8 and TRBJ2-7; weak D call: TRBD1 (6 bases). Germline V CDR1 and CDR2: SGHVS, FQNEAQ. The V end was cut by 5 bases, the J end by 7 bases, with 9 bases between. The CDR3 covers 11 residues. CDR3 region: CASSHGTEQYF. CDR3 bases: TGTGCCAGCAGCCATGGGACAGAGCAGTACTTC.

The genes are TRBV14 and TRBJ1-4; D is possibly TRBD1 (5 bases). V lost 9 bases to trimming and J lost 7 bases, with 15 bases between them. From germline, CDR1 is SGHDN and CDR2 FVKESK. The CDR3 has 13 residues. DNA of the CDR3: TGTGCCAGTACCCGCGGGGCGGGTGAAAAACTGTTTTTT. This sequence encodes CASTRGAGEKLFF. Complete variable domain (other parts from reference TRBV14 and TRBJ1-4): EAGVTQFPSHSVIEKGQTVTLRCDPISGHDNLYWYRRVMGKEIKFLLHFVKESKQDESGMPNNRFLAERTGGTYSTLKVQPAELEDSGVYFCASTRGAGEKLFFGSGTQLSVL.

The rearrangement uses TRBV7-9 and TRBJ2-1; 7 nucleotides line up with TRBD1. The CDR3 consists of 14 residues. Germline CDR1 and CDR2: SEHNR and FQNEAQ (reference sequence). After removal of 5 bases from V and 9 bases from J, the junction contained 10 bases not matched to a gene. The CDR3 region is CASSPTPGGPEQFF. Here the CDR3 DNA reads TGTGCCAGCAGCCCGACGCCAGGGGGTCCTGAGCAGTTCTTC.